This T cell receptor (beta chain) was found in a study of technical replicates of blood from a few donors. Libraries were prepared by immunoSEQ multiplex PCR; TCRdb keeps only in-frame clonotypes and omits some of them. Among approximately 79,000 clones, 85% to 95% were seen once, and the ten largest hold around 0.38%. The CDR3 contains 14 residues. J gave up 2 bases and V 7 bases, and 3 bases lay outside the gene matches. CDR1 is LNHDA, CDR2 SQIVND, per germline (reference sequence). This sequence joins TRBV19 and TRBJ2-2; 8 bases fit TRBD2. Sample: T cells isolated from PBMCs. This TCR came from a human donor in good health. CDR3 DNA: TGTGCCAGTAAGACTAGCGAAAACACCGGGGAGCTGTTTTTT. The encoded protein is CASKTSENTGELFF.